The table lists the clone carrying this T cell receptor beta chain with a few counts. The data originate from a study of blood T cells in healthy people across ages. V lost 6 bases to trimming and J lost 1 base, with 7 bases between them. The CDR3 runs to 12 residues. Per the germline V gene, CDR1 is SGHRS and CDR2 is YFSETQ. Sample-barcoded 5' priming and a J-beta primer mix drove a second PCR of roughly 6 to 12 cycles. Sequencing of every sample gave 2.5 million or more CDR3-containing paired-end reads. TCRdb passed the 5' RACE reads through MiXCR, listing each CDR3 protein once. There are around 990,000 distinct CDR3 sequences in the sample; about two fifths occur only once, and around 13% lies in the top ten.

Material: blood. The J gene is TRBJ1-1, the V gene TRBV5-1, with D uncertain. This TCR was sampled from a young man in good health. CDR3 DNA: TGCGCCAGCAAGAGCACGAACACTGAAGCTTTCTTT. This codes for CASKSTNTEAFF.